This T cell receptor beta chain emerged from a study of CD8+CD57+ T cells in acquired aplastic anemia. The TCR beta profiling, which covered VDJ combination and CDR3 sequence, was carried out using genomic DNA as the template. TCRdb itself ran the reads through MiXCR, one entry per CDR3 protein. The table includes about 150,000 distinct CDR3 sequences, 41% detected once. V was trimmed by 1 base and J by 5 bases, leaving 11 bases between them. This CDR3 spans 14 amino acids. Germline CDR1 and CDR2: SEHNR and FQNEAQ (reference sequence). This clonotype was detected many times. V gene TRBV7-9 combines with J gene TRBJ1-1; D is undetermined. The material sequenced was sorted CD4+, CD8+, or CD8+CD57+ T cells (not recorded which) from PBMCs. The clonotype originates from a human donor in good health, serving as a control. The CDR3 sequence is CASSLGGLGTEAFF. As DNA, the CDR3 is TGTGCCAGCAGCTTAGGCGGTCTTGGAACTGAAGCTTTCTTT. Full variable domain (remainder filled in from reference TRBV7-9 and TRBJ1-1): DTGVSQNPRHKITKRGQNVTFRCDPISEHNRLYWYRQTLGQGPEFLTYFQNEAQLEKSRLLSDRFSAERPKGSFSTLEIQRTEQGDSAMYLCASSLGGLGTEAFFGQGTRLTVV.